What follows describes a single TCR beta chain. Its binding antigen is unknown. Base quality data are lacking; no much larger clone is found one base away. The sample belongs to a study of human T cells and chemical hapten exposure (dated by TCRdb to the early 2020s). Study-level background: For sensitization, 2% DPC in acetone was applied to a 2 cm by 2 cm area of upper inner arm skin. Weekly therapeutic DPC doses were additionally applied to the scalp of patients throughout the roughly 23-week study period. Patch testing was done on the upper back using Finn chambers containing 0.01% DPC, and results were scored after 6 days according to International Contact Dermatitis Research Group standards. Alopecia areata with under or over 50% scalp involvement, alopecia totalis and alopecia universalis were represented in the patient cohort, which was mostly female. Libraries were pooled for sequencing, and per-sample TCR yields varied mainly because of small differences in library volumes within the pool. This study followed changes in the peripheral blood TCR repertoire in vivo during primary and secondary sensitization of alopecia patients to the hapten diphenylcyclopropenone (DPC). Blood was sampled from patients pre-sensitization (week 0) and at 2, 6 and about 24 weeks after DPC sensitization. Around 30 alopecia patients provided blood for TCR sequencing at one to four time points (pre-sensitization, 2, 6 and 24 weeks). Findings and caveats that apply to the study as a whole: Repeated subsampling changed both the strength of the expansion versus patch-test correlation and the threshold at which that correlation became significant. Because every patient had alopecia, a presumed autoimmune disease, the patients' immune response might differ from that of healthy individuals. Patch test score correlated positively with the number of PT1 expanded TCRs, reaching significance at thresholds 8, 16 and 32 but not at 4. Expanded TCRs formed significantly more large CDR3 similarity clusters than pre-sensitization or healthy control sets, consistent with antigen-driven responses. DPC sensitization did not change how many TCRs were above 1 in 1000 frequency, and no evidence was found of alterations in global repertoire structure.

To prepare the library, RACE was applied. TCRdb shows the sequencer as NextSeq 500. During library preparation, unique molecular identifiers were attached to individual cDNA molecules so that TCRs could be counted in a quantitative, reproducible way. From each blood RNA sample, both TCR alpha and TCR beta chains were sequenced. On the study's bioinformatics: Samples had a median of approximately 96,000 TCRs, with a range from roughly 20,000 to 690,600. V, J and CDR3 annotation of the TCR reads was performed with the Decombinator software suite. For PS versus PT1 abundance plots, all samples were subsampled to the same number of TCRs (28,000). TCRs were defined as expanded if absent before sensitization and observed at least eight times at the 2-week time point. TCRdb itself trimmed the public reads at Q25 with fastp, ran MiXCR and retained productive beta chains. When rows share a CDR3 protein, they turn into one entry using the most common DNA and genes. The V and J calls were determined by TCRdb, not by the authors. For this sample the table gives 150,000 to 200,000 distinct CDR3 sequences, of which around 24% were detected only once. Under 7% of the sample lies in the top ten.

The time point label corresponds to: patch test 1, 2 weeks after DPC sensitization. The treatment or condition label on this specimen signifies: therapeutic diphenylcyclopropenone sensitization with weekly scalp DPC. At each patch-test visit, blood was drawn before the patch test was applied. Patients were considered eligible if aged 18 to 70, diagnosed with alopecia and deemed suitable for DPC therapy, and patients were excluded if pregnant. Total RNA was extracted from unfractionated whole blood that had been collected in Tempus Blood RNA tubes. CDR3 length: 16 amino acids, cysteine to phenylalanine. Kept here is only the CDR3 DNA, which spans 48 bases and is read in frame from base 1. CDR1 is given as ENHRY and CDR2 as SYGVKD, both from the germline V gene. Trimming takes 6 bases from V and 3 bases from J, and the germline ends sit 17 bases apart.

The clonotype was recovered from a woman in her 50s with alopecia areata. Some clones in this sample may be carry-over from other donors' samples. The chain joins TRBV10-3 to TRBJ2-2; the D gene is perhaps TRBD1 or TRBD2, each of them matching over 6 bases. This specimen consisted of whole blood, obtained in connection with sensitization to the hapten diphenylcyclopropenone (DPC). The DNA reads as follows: TGTGCCATCAGGAGGGGTGGACAGCGGGACACCGGGGAGCTGTTTTTT. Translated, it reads CAIRRGGQRDTGELFF.